This record looks at one T cell receptor (beta chain) sequence and its context. What it recognizes is unknown. The CDR3 totals 19 residues. Germline loops: CDR1 MNHNS, CDR2 SASEGT. Trimming took 4 bases from V and 0 from J; bases not matched to a gene: 15. These data belong to a study of cytomegalovirus exposure and HLA in healthy donors. The donors were healthy bone marrow donors. In the PCR, 60 Vbeta and 13 Jbeta primers were used. Using immunoSEQ multiplex PCR, the repertoire was profiled, and TCRdb retains in-frame clones only, with some absent. Its table lists approximately 51,000 clones. Study findings and constraints: The authors excluded some V segments, including TRBV6-2 and TRBV6-3, as indistinguishable. An assumption of roughly uniform sequencing depth across donors underlay the presence/absence analyses.

V usage is TRBV6-1 and J usage is TRBJ2-1, with TRBD2 identical over 7 bases. Sequencing was performed on PBMCs. The source is a middle-aged man in good health and CMV-seropositive. The CDR3: CASSAGGEGLRSSYNEQFF. The CDR3 nucleotides are TGTGCCAGCAGTGCTGGTGGGGAGGGCCTCCGCAGCTCCTACAATGAGCAGTTCTTC.